These 27 T cell receptor beta chains came from one sample sequenced in a study of T-cell memory formation after mild COVID-19. TCRdb re-analysed the 5' RACE reads in MiXCR, keeping a single row per CDR3 protein. The table includes 550,000 to 600,000 distinct CDR3 sequences, less than 25% detected once. The source material was PBMCs or a T cell subset sorted from them (not recorded which). These receptors were obtained from an adult woman who had mild COVID-19 (a few samples of this study predate the infection). Cell type and time point are not known.

The gene calls are TRBV12-3 or TRBV12-4 and TRBJ1-1; D is unclear. The germline V and J ends were trimmed by 7 bases and 4 bases, with 13 bases remaining between them. There are 13 residues in the CDR3. CDR3 in DNA: TGTGCCAGCACCCCACGCGTCGGCACTGAAGCTTTCTTT. Protein product: CASTPRVGTEAFF.

The rearrangement links TRBV6-6 to TRBJ2-7; the D gene is possibly TRBD1 (5 bases). Looked up from germline, CDR1 is MNHNY and CDR2 is SVGAGI (reference sequence). The germline V and J ends were trimmed by 0 bases and 5 bases, with 17 bases remaining between them. The CDR3 extends over 16 amino acids. This CDR3 reads CASSYSGSRAVNEQYF. CDR3 nucleotides: TGTGCCAGCAGTTACTCGGGTAGCAGGGCGGTGAACGAGCAGTACTTC.

This chain links TRBV27 with TRBJ1-1; tentatively, D is TRBD1 (5 bases). With 2 bases removed from V and 7 bases from J, the gap between germline ends came to 11 bases. The CDR3 consists of 13 residues. Germline CDR1 is MNHEY and CDR2 is SMNVEV (reference sequence). CDR3 protein: CASSLIGGDEAFF. The CDR3 DNA reads as TGTGCCAGCAGTTTAATTGGAGGGGATGAAGCTTTCTTT.

This clonotype has a handful of counts. J is TRBJ1-1 and V is TRBV5-1; 9 positions agree with TRBD1. In germline, CDR1 is SGHRS, CDR2 YFSETQ. The CDR3 spans 13 residues. V lost 0 bases, J lost 10 bases, and 4 bases stayed unmatched. DNA of the CDR3: TGCGCCAGCAGCTTGGGGGACAGGGCGGGAGCTTTCTTT. Translation: CASSLGDRAGAFF.

This clonotype was counted between two and nine times. The CDR3 reads CASSPGQASSGETQYF. For the CDR3, the DNA is TGCGCCAGCAGCCCCGGGCAAGCTTCTAGCGGAGAGACCCAGTACTTC. The V call is TRBV5-1, the J call TRBJ2-5; the match to TRBD2 covers 7 bases. The CDR3 has 16 residues. Germline V gene sequence: CDR1 SGHRS, CDR2 YFSETQ. Trimming cost V 4 bases and J 4 bases; bases outside gene matches: 13.

This clonotype was seen a handful of times. The chain employs TRBV6-2 or TRBV6-3 and TRBJ2-7; unclear D gene. V dropped 5 bases and J dropped 3 bases, with 14 bases sitting between them. CDR1 is MNHEY and CDR2 is SVGEGT in the germline V gene. This CDR3 has 14 amino acids. This CDR3 reads CASSSRGVYYEQYF. In DNA form, the CDR3 reads TGTGCCAGCAGTAGTAGAGGAGTATACTACGAGCAGTACTTC.

The genes are TRBV20-1 and TRBJ1-5, with a possible D match to TRBD1 (5 bases). CDR3 length: 12 residues. Trimming took 7 bases from V and 4 from J, leaving 11 bases between them. Germline assignment: CDR1 DFQATT and CDR2 SNEGSKA (reference sequence). The CDR3 region has the DNA TGCAGTGTTTACGGGGGTAATCAGCCCCAGCATTTT. This encodes CSVYGGNQPQHF.

This clonotype was observed a handful of times. The rearrangement uses TRBV7-2 and TRBJ1-1, with TRBD1 matching 7 bases. The CDR3 runs to 11 residues. Per the germline V gene, CDR1 is SGHTA and CDR2 is FQGNSA. Unmatched junction bases numbered 7, after V lost 5 bases and J lost 13 bases. The CDR3 nucleotides are TGTGCCAGCAGCGTCGACAGGGTCGGTTTCTTT. It is translated as CASSVDRVGFF. The variable domain in full, with the rest retrieved from reference TRBV7-2 and TRBJ1-1, is GAGVSQSPSNKVTEKGKDVELRCDPISGHTALYWYRQSLGQGLEFLIYFQGNSAPDKSGLPSDRFSAERTGGSVSTLTIQRTQQEDSAVYLCASSVDRVGFFGQGTRLTVV.

This chain uses TRBV7-6 with TRBJ2-5, with D possibly being TRBD1 (5 bases). This CDR3 has 14 amino acids. Trimming took 5 bases from V and 5 from J, leaving 15 bases between them. Looked up from germline, CDR1 is SGHVS and CDR2 is FNYEAQ. CDR3 DNA sequence: TGTGCCAGCAGCGACGGATTAGGGGTTGAGACCCAGTACTTC. This sequence encodes CASSDGLGVETQYF.

The chain employs TRBV9 and TRBJ1-6, with D maybe TRBD1 (5 bases). Germline-derived CDR1 and CDR2 are SGDLS and YYNGEE. This CDR3 comprises 14 residues. V was cut by 3 bases and J by 14 bases, with 18 bases left in between. CDR3 in amino acids: CASSAGARPEALHF. As DNA, the CDR3 is TGTGCCAGCAGCGCCGGGGCGAGGCCGGAGGCCCTCCACTTT. The full variable domain, in which reference TRBV9 and TRBJ1-6 provide the parts outside the CDR3, is DSGVTQTPKHLITATGQRVTLRCSPRSGDLSVYWYQQSLDQGLQFLIQYYNGEERAKGNILERFSAQQFPDLHSELNLSSLELGDSALYFCASSAGARPEALHFGNGTRLTVT.

This chain connects TRBV7-9 to TRBJ2-1, with D perhaps TRBD2 (6 bases). The CDR3 is 15 amino acids. The germline V gene has CDR1 SEHNR and CDR2 FQNEAQ (reference sequence). Trimming stripped 7 bases from V and 0 bases from J, with 13 bases between. The CDR3 DNA follows: TGTGCCAGCATCCTAGCGAACCGCTCCTACAATGAGCAGTTCTTC. Translation gives CASILANRSYNEQFF.

In this sample, this clonotype turned up a few times. This chain connects TRBV7-9 to TRBJ1-4; D possibly corresponds to TRBD1 (5 bases). Between the trimmed V and J ends, which lost 1 base and 8 bases, there was a span of 14 bases. This CDR3 spans 15 amino acids. Germline CDR1 and CDR2: SEHNR and FQNEAQ (reference sequence). The CDR3 protein is CASSLGPGSDEKLFF. For the CDR3, the DNA is TGTGCCAGCAGCTTAGGCCCAGGGTCTGACGAAAAACTGTTTTTT.

The chain is built from TRBV11-2 and TRBJ1-2, with 8 bases fitting TRBD1. J lost 4 bases, V lost 3 bases, and 7 bases had no gene match. The germline gives CDR1 SGHAT, CDR2 FQNNGV. This CDR3 has 15 residues. For the CDR3, the DNA is TGTGCCAGCAGCTTGATCCGGACAGGGTCCTATGGCTACACCTTC. This codes for CASSLIRTGSYGYTF. The full variable domain, with the rest looked up from reference TRBV11-2 and TRBJ1-2, is EAGVAQSPRYKIIEKRQSVAFWCNPISGHATLYWYQQILGQGPKLLIQFQNNGVVDDSQLPKDRFSAERLKGVDSTLKIQPAKLEDSAVYLCASSLIRTGSYGYTFGSGTRLTVV.

CDR3 nucleotides: TGTGCCAGCAGTTACTCAGGGGGCGGGAGGACCGGGGAGCTGTTTTTT. This gives the protein CASSYSGGGRTGELFF. V and J are TRBV6-6 and TRBJ2-2; perhaps TRBD2 as D (8 bases). Germline CDR1 and CDR2: MNHNY and SVGAGI (reference sequence). V was trimmed by 0 bases and J by 5 bases, leaving 13 bases between them. This CDR3 spans 16 amino acids.

This clonotype has just a few counts. V usage is TRBV6-2 or TRBV6-3 and J usage is TRBJ2-2; 10 bases match TRBD2. V shed 2 bases, J shed 5 bases, and the junction held 5 bases outside the gene matches. The germline gives CDR1 MNHEY, CDR2 SVGEGT. The CDR3 totals 16 residues. The CDR3 sequence: CASSYGSSGSTGELFF. Here the CDR3 DNA reads TGTGCCAGCAGTTACGGGTCTAGCGGGAGTACCGGGGAGCTGTTTTTT.

The CDR3 coding sequence is TGCGCCAGCGCGTTCGGACTAGCGGGGGGTCTACAAGAGACCCAGTACTTC. Amino acid sequence: CASAFGLAGGLQETQYF. The chain employs TRBV5-1 and TRBJ2-5, with 14 positions matching TRBD2. CDR1 is SGHRS, CDR2 YFSETQ, per germline. The CDR3 has 17 amino acids. Trimming took 7 bases from V and 2 from J; bases not matched to a gene: 10. The full variable domain, completed using reference TRBV5-1 and TRBJ2-5, is KAGVTQTPRYLIKTRGQQVTLSCSPISGHRSVSWYQQTPGQGLQFLFEYFSETQRNKGNFPGRFSGRQFSNSRSEMNVSTLELGDSALYLCASAFGLAGGLQETQYFGPGTRLLVL.

This clonotype appeared many times. The chain joins TRBV11-2 to TRBJ1-2, with D hard to call. CDR1 is SGHAT, CDR2 FQNNGV, per germline. This CDR3 region has 14 residues. V was clipped by 4 bases and J by 4 bases, with 13 bases between them. The CDR3 DNA reads TGTGCCAGCAGCTCTGACACCACCTCCTATGGCTACACCTTC. Its protein is CASSSDTTSYGYTF.

This clonotype was seen a handful of times. This sequence joins TRBV7-2 and TRBJ2-3, with 7 bases lining up with TRBD2. The CDR3 covers 14 residues. V lost 1 base to trimming and J lost 9 bases; unmatched junction nucleotides: 7. Germline-derived CDR1 and CDR2 are SGHTA and FQGNSA. In DNA form, the CDR3 reads TGTGCCAGCAGCTTAGGGGGAGGGAGCCCCACGCAGTATTTT. This encodes CASSLGGGSPTQYF. The entire variable domain, with the rest obtained from reference TRBV7-2 and TRBJ2-3, is as follows: GAGVSQSPSNKVTEKGKDVELRCDPISGHTALYWYRQSLGQGLEFLIYFQGNSAPDKSGLPSDRFSAERTGGSVSTLTIQRTQQEDSAVYLCASSLGGGSPTQYFGPGTRLTVL.

In this sample, this clonotype turned up a few times. The chain links TRBV7-2 to TRBJ1-2; D might be TRBD1 (6 bases). The CDR3 has 13 residues. Deletions cut 5 bases from V and 8 bases from J, with 15 bases between. The germline gives CDR1 SGHTA, CDR2 FQGNSA. CDR3 in DNA: TGTGCCAGCAGCAGGACAGACCTGGAGGGCTACACCTTC. Its translation: CASSRTDLEGYTF. The full variable domain, rest sourced from reference TRBV7-2 and TRBJ1-2, is GAGVSQSPSNKVTEKGKDVELRCDPISGHTALYWYRQSLGQGLEFLIYFQGNSAPDKSGLPSDRFSAERTGGSVSTLTIQRTQQEDSAVYLCASSRTDLEGYTFGSGTRLTVV.

This clonotype has more than one count but fewer than ten. The CDR3 sequence: CASSRGLPSSGNTIYF. CDR3 DNA sequence: TGTGCCAGCAGTAGGGGTCTCCCGAGCTCTGGAAACACCATATATTTT. The chain has TRBV6-5 and TRBJ1-3; D might be TRBD1 (5 bases). Germline-derived CDR1 and CDR2 are MNHEY and SVGAGI. This CDR3 spans 16 amino acids. V was trimmed by 5 bases and J by 0 bases, leaving 14 bases between them.

A few counts support this clonotype. The V call is TRBV9, the J call TRBJ2-2, with TRBD2 matching 7 bases. The CDR3 runs 16 residues. The ends lost 0 bases at V and 6 bases at J; junction bases unmatched: 8. CDR1 is SGDLS, CDR2 YYNGEE, per germline. For the CDR3, the DNA is TGTGCCAGCAGCGTAGGTCCGGGGGGATTTGCCGGGGAGCTGTTTTTT. Encoded protein: CASSVGPGGFAGELFF.

This clonotype was found a few times. This rearrangement joins TRBV7-2 to TRBJ2-4, with 8 bases aligning to TRBD1. The CDR3 has 15 amino acids. J gave up 4 bases and V 1 base, and 3 bases lay outside the gene matches. Germline CDR1 SGHTA, CDR2 FQGNSA. In DNA form, the CDR3 reads TGTGCCAGCAGCTTAGTACAGGGGGAGAAAAACATTCAGTACTTC. The encoded protein is CASSLVQGEKNIQYF.

This chain links TRBV4-2 with TRBJ1-2; 7 positions match TRBD1. Looked up from germline, CDR1 is LGHNA and CDR2 is YNFKEQ. The ends lost 4 bases at V and 5 bases at J; junction bases unmatched: 25. CDR3 length: 20 residues. The CDR3 sequence: CASSRKITSTGDITGYGYTF. The CDR3 DNA reads TGTGCCAGCAGCCGCAAGATCACCAGCACAGGGGATATAACTGGTTATGGCTACACCTTC.

This clonotype was seen more than once but under ten times. CDR3 region: CSASVEGYEQYF. CDR3 DNA sequence: TGCAGTGCTAGTGTCGAGGGCTACGAGCAGTACTTC. The gene calls are TRBV20-1 and TRBJ2-7; D is perhaps TRBD2 (5 bases). The germline gives CDR1 DFQATT, CDR2 SNEGSKA (reference sequence). The CDR3 spans 12 residues. With 3 bases removed from V and 3 bases from J, the gap between germline ends came to 9 bases.

The chain combines TRBV7-2 with TRBJ2-7; 8 bases match TRBD1. The germline CDR1 and CDR2 sequences are SGHTA and FQGNSA. The CDR3 contains 13 residues. CDR3 sequence reads: CAARDRSTYEQYF. The DNA for the CDR3 is TGTGCAGCCCGGGACAGGAGTACCTACGAGCAGTACTTC.

This CDR3 is CASRSLAGSADTQYF. The CDR3 nucleotides are TGTGCCAGCAGGTCGCTAGCGGGATCCGCAGATACGCAGTATTTT. The chain recombines TRBV12-3 or TRBV12-4 with TRBJ2-3, with 9 bases fitting TRBD2. CDR3 length equals 15 residues. V shed 6 bases, J shed 4 bases, and the junction held 8 bases outside the gene matches.

This clonotype was picked up a small number of times. V gene TRBV5-1 combines with J gene TRBJ2-7, with a tentative D call TRBD1 (5 bases). This CDR3 is built from 13 residues. The germline CDR1 and CDR2 sequences are SGHRS and YFSETQ. The V gene lost 4 bases and the J gene lost 7 bases, with 15 bases spanning the gap. Here the CDR3 DNA reads TGCGCCAGCAGCCAGGACACACGGCGAGAGCAGTACTTC. It translates to CASSQDTRREQYF.